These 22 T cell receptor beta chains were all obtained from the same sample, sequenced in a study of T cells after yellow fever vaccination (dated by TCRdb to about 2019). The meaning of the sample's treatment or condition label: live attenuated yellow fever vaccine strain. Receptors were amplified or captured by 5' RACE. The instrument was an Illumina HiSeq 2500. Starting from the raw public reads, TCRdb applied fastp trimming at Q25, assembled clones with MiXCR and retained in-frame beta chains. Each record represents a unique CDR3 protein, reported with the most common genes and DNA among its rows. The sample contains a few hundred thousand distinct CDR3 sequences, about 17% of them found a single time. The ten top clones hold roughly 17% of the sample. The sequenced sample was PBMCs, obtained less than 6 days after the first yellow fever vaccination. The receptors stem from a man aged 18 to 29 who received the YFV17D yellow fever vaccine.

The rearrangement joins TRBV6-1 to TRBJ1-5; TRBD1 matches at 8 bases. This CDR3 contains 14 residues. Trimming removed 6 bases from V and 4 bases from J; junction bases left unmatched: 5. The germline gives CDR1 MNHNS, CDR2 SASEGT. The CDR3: CASRSRGRNQPQHF. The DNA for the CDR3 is TGTGCCAGCAGGAGCAGGGGGCGGAATCAGCCCCAGCATTTT.

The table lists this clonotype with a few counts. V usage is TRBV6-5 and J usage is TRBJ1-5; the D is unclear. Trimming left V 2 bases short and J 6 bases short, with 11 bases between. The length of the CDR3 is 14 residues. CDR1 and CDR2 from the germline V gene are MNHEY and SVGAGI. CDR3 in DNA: TGTGCCAGCAGTTACCGGTGGAGAAGTCAGCCCCAGCATTTT. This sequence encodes CASSYRWRSQPQHF.

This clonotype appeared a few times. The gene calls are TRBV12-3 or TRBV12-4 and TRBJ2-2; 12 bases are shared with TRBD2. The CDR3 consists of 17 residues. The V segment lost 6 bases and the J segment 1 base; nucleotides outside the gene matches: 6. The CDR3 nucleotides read TGTGCCAGCAGGCAGGGACTAGCGGGCGAGAACACCGGGGAGCTGTTTTTT. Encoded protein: CASRQGLAGENTGELFF.

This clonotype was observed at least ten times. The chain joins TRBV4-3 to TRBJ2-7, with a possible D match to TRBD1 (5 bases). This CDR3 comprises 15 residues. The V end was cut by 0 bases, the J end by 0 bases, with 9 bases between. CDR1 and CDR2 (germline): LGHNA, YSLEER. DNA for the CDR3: TGCGCCAGCAGCCAAGATACTACAGGCTCCTACGAGCAGTACTTC. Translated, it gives CASSQDTTGSYEQYF.

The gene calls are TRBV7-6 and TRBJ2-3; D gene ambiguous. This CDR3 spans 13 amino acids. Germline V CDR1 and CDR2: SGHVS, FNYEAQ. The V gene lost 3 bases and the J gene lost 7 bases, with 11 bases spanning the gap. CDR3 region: CASSFGSENTQYF. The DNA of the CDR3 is TGTGCCAGCAGCTTTGGCTCCGAAAATACGCAGTATTTT.

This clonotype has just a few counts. CDR3 residues: CSVAGRLSTEAFF. In DNA, the CDR3 is TGCAGCGTAGCGGGTCGGCTGAGCACTGAAGCTTTCTTT. This chain joins TRBV29-1 and TRBJ1-1; D ambiguous. V was clipped by 6 bases and J by 4 bases, with 15 bases between them. The CDR3 has 13 residues. Per germline, CDR1 SQVTM and CDR2 ANQGSEA.

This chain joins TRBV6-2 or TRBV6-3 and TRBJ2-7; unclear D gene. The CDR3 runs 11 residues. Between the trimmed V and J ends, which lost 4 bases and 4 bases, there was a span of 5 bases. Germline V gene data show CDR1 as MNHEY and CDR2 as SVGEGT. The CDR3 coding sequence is TGTGCCAGCAGTTCCCAATACGAGCAGTACGTC. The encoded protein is CASSSQYEQYV.

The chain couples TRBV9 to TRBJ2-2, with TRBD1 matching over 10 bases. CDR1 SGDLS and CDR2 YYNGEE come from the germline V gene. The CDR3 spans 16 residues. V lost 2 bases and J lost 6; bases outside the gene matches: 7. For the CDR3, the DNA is TGTGCCAGCAGCGTCCCGGGACAGGGGATACCCGGGGAGCTGTTTTTT. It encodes CASSVPGQGIPGELFF. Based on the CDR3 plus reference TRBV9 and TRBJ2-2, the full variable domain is DSGVTQTPKHLITATGQRVTLRCSPRSGDLSVYWYQQSLDQGLQFLIQYYNGEERAKGNILERFSAQQFPDLHSELNLSSLELGDSALYFCASSVPGQGIPGELFFGEGSRLTVL.

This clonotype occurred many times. The CDR3 DNA is TGTGCCAGCAGCCCCTCGTCCGATACGCAGTATTTT. It codes for CASSPSSDTQYF. The rearrangement joins TRBV7-9 to TRBJ2-3; no firm D call. Germline V lookup: CDR1 SEHNR, CDR2 FQNEAQ (reference sequence). The CDR3 loop spans 12 amino acids. Trimming took off 5 bases at V and 6 bases at J, with 9 bases between the two ends.

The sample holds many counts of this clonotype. CDR3 DNA sequence: TGCGCCAGCAGCCTCGGACACGGGAACACTGAAGCTTTCTTT. Translated: CASSLGHGNTEAFF. This chain joins TRBV4-1 and TRBJ1-1, with D tentatively TRBD1 (5 bases). This CDR3 has 14 residues. Germline V gives CDR1 MGHRA, CDR2 YSYEKL. Trimming removed 4 bases at V and 1 base at J, with 10 bases between.

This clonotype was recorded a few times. CDR3 residues: CASSQPNTDTQYF. In nucleotides, the CDR3 is TGTGCCAGCAGTCAGCCCAACACAGATACGCAGTATTTT. V gene TRBV28 combines with J gene TRBJ2-3; D is unclear. V lost 5 bases, J lost 2 bases, and 8 bases lay in between. The CDR3 length is 13 residues. Per the germline V gene, CDR1 is MDHEN and CDR2 is SYDVKM.

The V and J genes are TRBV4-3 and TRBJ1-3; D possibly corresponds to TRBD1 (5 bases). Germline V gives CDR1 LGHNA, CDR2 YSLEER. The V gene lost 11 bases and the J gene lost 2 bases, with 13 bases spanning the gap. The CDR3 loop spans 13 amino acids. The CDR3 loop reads CACRGSPGNTIYF. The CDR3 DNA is TGCGCCTGCCGGGGGAGTCCTGGAAACACCATATATTTT.

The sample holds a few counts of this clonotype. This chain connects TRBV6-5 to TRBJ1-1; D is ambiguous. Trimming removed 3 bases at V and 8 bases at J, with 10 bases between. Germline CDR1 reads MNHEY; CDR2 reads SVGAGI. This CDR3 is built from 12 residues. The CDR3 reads CASSYDGYEAFF. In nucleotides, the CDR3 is TGTGCCAGCAGTTATGACGGGTACGAAGCTTTCTTT.

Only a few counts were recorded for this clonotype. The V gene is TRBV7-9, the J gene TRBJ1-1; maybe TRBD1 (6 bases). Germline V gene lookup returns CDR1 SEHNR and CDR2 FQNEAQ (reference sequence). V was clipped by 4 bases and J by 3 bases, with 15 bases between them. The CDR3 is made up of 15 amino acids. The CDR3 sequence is CASSSRSGEDTEAFF. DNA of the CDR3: TGTGCCAGCAGCTCCAGATCAGGGGAGGACACTGAAGCTTTCTTT. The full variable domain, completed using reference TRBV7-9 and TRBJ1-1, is DTGVSQNPRHKITKRGQNVTFRCDPISEHNRLYWYRQTLGQGPEFLTYFQNEAQLEKSRLLSDRFSAERPKGSFSTLEIQRTEQGDSAMYLCASSSRSGEDTEAFFGQGTRLTVV.

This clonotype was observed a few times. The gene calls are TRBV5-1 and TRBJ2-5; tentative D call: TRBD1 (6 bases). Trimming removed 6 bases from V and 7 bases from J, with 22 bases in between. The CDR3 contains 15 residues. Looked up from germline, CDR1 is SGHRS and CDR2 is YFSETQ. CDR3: CASTPAEGQWTTQYF. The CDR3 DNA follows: TGCGCCAGCACCCCCGCAGAAGGACAGTGGACGACCCAGTACTTC.

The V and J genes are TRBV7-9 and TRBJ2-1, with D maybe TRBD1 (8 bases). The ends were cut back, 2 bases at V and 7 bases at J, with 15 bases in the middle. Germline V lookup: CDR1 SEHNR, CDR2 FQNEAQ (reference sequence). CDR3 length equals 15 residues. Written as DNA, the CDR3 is TGTGCCAGCAGCTTATTACAGGGGGGGAAGAATGAGCAGTTCTTC. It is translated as CASSLLQGGKNEQFF.

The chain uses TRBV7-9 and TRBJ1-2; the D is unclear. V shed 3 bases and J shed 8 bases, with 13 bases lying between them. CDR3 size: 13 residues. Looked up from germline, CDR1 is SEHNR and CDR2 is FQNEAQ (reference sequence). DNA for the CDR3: TGTGCCAGCAGCTTGCCGGGAACTCACGGCTACACCTTC. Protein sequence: CASSLPGTHGYTF.

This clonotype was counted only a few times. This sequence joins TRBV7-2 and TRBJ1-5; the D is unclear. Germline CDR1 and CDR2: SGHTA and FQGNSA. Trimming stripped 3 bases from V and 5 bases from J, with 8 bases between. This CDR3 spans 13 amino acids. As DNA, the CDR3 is TGTGCCAGCAGCTTGAGTCCGGATCAGCCCCAGCATTTT. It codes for CASSLSPDQPQHF.

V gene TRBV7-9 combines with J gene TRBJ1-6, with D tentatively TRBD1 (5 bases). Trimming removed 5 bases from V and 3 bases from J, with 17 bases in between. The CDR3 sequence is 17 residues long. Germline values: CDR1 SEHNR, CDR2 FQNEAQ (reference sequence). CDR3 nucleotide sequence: TGTGCCAGCAGCCGAAGGGTAGGGGTGAACTATAATTCACCCCTCCACTTT. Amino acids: CASSRRVGVNYNSPLHF.

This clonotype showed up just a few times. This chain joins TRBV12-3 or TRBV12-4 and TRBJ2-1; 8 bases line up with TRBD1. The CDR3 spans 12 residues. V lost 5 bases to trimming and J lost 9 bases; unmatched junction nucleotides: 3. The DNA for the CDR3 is TGTGCCAGCAGTACACAGGGGGGTGAGCAGTTCTTC. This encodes CASSTQGGEQFF.

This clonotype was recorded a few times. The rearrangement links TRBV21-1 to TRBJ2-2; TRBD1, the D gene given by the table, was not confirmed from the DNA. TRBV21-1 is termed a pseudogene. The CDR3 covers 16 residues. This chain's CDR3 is CARKWGSGGYTGELFF. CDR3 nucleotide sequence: TGTGCCAGAAAATGGGGGAGCGGGGGCTACACCGGGGAGCTGTTTTTT.

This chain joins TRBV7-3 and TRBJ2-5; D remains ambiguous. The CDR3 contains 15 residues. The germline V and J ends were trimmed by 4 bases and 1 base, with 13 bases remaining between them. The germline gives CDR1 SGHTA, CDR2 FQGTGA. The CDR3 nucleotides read TGTGCCAGCAGCTACCAACGTGGACCCCAAGAGACCCAGTACTTC. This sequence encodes CASSYQRGPQETQYF. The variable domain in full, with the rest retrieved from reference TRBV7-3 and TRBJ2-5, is GAGVSQTPSNKVTEKGKYVELRCDPISGHTALYWYRQSLGQGPEFLIYFQGTGAADDSGLPNDRFFAVRPEGSVSTLKIQRTERGDSAVYLCASSYQRGPQETQYFGPGTRLLVL.